Included here is one T cell receptor beta chain sequence, with context. This sample was included in a study of blood T cell repertoires in COVID-19. Study details: Samples of COVID-19 (acute and convalescent) were obtained from the United States, Italy and Spain. Sample material is recorded as cDNA or gDNA derived from T cells, B-cell-depleted T cells, or PBMCs.

Authors' analysis steps: Estimation of nucleated cell counts relied on the amplification of reference gene primers. Only in-frame clones appear in the TCRdb table, and some are missing; sequencing was by immunoSEQ multiplex PCR. For V, J and clone size, that table is used; D and trimming come from the DNA. The sample has roughly 280,000 clones, around 90% seen once. Per germline, CDR1 SGHNT and CDR2 YENEEA. The CDR3 has 18 residues. The J segment lost 4 bases and the V segment lost 2 bases, leaving 11 bases of the junction unmatched. The chain employs TRBV11-3 and TRBJ2-2; TRBD1 aligns across 9 bases. Sequenced sample: peripheral blood. The TCR was taken from a woman in her forties or fifties who had recovered from COVID-19. The CDR3 loop is CASSLMGTGFFTTGELFF. The CDR3 DNA sequence: TGTGCCAGCAGCTTAATGGGGACAGGGTTTTTCACCACCGGGGAGCTGTTTTTT.